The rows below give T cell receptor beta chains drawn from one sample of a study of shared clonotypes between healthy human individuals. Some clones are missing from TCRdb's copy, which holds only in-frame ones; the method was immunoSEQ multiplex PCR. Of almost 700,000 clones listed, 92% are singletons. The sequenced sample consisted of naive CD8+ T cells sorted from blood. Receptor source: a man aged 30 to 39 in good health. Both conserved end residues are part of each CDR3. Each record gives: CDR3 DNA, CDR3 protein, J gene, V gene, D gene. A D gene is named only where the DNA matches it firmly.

DNA: TGCAGCGTTGAAGATGTCGAGGGGGCTTTCTTT
CDR3: CSVEDVEGAFF
J: TRBJ1-1
V: TRBV29-1
D: -

DNA: TGCAGCGTTGAGGGGACTAGCGGGAGTAGTTGGTCCTACAATGAGCAGTTCTTC
CDR3: CSVEGTSGSSWSYNEQFF
J: TRBJ2-1
V: TRBV29-1
D: TRBD2

DNA: TGTGCCAGCACCTCCGGACTAGCAGATACGCAGTATTTT
CDR3: CASTSGLADTQYF
J: TRBJ2-3
V: TRBV27
D: TRBD2

DNA: TGTGCCAGCAGCTTAGATCAAACGGCTGGAGAAGAGACCCAGTACTTC
CDR3: CASSLDQTAGEETQYF
J: TRBJ2-5
V: TRBV11-2
D: -

DNA: TGCAGTGCTGGATATGATCAGCCCCAGCATTTT
CDR3: CSAGYDQPQHF
J: TRBJ1-5
V: TRBV20-1
D: -

DNA: TGTGCCAGCAGCTTTGGACCAACTGGCTACAATGAGCAGTTCTTC
CDR3: CASSFGPTGYNEQFF
J: TRBJ2-1
V: TRBV11-3
D: -

DNA: TGTGCCAGCAGCCACAGACAGACAGACAATGAGCAGTTCTTC
CDR3: CASSHRQTDNEQFF
J: TRBJ2-1
V: TRBV14
D: -

DNA: TGCGCCAGCAGCCAAGAATTTAGGGGGGCGGTATATGAGCAGTTCTTC
CDR3: CASSQEFRGAVYEQFF
J: TRBJ2-1
V: TRBV4-3
D: -

DNA: TGTGCCAGCAGCGATCTCTATGGCTACACCTTC
CDR3: CASSDLYGYTF
J: TRBJ1-2
V: TRBV7-9
D: -

DNA: TGTGCCAGCAGCAAAGATACAACCGGTGAAGCTTTCTTT
CDR3: CASSKDTTGEAFF
J: TRBJ1-1
V: TRBV21-1
D: -

DNA: TGCGCCAGCAGCCCAAACCGGGTCCAGGGGAGCGCCAACTATGGCTACACCTTC
CDR3: CASSPNRVQGSANYGYTF
J: TRBJ1-2
V: TRBV5-1
D: -